This T cell receptor beta chain emerged from a study of siplizumab effects on memory and regulatory T cells. Here immunoSEQ multiplex PCR was the method, and the copy in TCRdb shows in-frame clones only, minus some. The repertoire consists of 90,000 to 120,000 clones, with 92% occurring once and the leading ten covering approximately 0.71%. This CDR3 spans 16 amino acids. Trimming pared 3 bases from V and 3 bases from J, leaving 15 bases between. Germline loops: CDR1 KGHSH, CDR2 LQKENI. The V call is TRBV18, the J call TRBJ1-5, with D tentatively TRBD1 (6 bases). The sequenced material came from Tregs sorted from blood. The origin of this receptor is a human donor in good health. The DNA for the CDR3 is TGTGCCAGCTCACCGCTTGGGGGCTTAAACAATCAGCCCCAGCATTTT. Translating gives CASSPLGGLNNQPQHF.